A selection of T cell receptor beta chains follows, all from one sample in a study of T cells in Graves' hyperthyroidism and ophthalmopathy. TCRdb reanalysed the multiplex PCR reads using MiXCR and keeps one entry per CDR3 protein. The data contain hundreds of thousands of distinct CDR3 sequences, around 14% of them singletons. Sequenced material: blood. Source of these receptors: a woman aged 18 to 35 with Graves' hyperthyroidism. Both conserved end residues are part of each CDR3. The D gene is left open where the match is weak. Clone size is stated in some rows and not others, as once, few, many or a class when expanded.

-	-	TRBV20-1	TRBJ2-5	CSARTGQRTQYF	TGCAGTGCTAGGACAGGTCAAAGGACCCAGTACTTC
TRBD1	few	TRBV11-2	TRBJ1-6	CASSLRQGENSPLHF	TGTGCCAGCAGCTTACGCCAGGGGGAAAATTCACCCCTCCACTTT
TRBD1	many	TRBV7-9	TRBJ1-4	CASSSIRQGLTNEKLFF	TGTGCCAGCAGCTCGATCCGACAGGGATTAACTAATGAAAAACTGTTTTTT
TRBD1	-	TRBV5-4	TRBJ2-3	CASSPAGTGGADTQYF	TGTGCCAGCAGCCCAGCCGGGACAGGGGGAGCAGATACGCAGTATTTT
-	few	TRBV20-1	TRBJ2-6	CSARDLGSGANVLTF	TGCAGTGCTAGAGATTTAGGCTCTGGGGCCAACGTCCTGACTTTC
-	few	TRBV6-4	TRBJ2-2	CASTRDQNTGELFF	TGTGCCAGCACCCGAGACCAGAACACCGGGGAGCTGTTTTTT
-	many	TRBV11-3	TRBJ1-1	CASSSSPSENTEAFF	TGTGCCAGCAGCTCTAGTCCGAGCGAGAACACTGAAGCTTTCTTT
-	-	TRBV20-1	TRBJ2-7	CSARDNDSREQYF	TGCAGTGCTAGAGATAATGACAGTCGGGAGCAGTACTTC
-	many	TRBV11-2	TRBJ2-5	CASSFRDDGETQYF	TGTGCCAGCAGCTTCCGGGACGACGGAGAGACCCAGTACTTC
TRBD2	many	TRBV20-1	TRBJ2-5	CSAGGLAGGPQETQYF	TGCAGTGCTGGCGGACTAGCGGGAGGGCCCCAAGAGACCCAGTACTTC
TRBD1	many	TRBV20-1	TRBJ2-7	CSAPILGQASYEQYF	TGCAGTGCTCCCATCCTTGGACAGGCCTCCTACGAGCAGTACTTC
TRBD1	few	TRBV20-1	TRBJ1-2	CSASPWDRGSHGYTF	TGCAGTGCTAGTCCGTGGGACAGGGGGTCCCATGGCTACACCTTC
TRBD2	many	TRBV20-1	TRBJ2-5	CSAKRGGLGETQYF	TGCAGTGCTAAGCGGGGGGGCCTAGGGGAGACCCAGTACTTC
TRBD1	few	TRBV11-1	TRBJ2-2	CASSLRTGGTGELFF	TGTGCCAGCAGCTTGCGGACAGGAGGAACCGGGGAGCTGTTTTTT
-	-	TRBV6-2/TRBV6-3	TRBJ2-3	CASSFNLGGPRTDTQYF	TGTGCCAGCAGTTTCAACTTGGGGGGGCCGAGGACAGATACGCAGTATTTT
TRBD2	many	TRBV28	TRBJ2-1	CASSPTSGAGNEQFF	TGTGCCAGCAGTCCAACTAGCGGGGCCGGAAATGAGCAGTTCTTC
TRBD2	-	TRBV9	TRBJ2-3	CASSDRVAGGSPDTQYF	TGTGCCAGCAGCGATAGGGTGGCGGGAGGATCCCCAGATACGCAGTATTTT
TRBD2	many	TRBV4-3	TRBJ2-1	CASSRELAVYNEQFF	TGCGCCAGCAGCCGGGAGCTAGCGGTCTACAATGAGCAGTTCTTC
-	-	TRBV29-1	TRBJ1-2	CSVEDGADYGYTF	TGCAGCGTTGAAGATGGAGCCGACTATGGCTACACCTTC
-	-	TRBV27	TRBJ1-1	CASRRDNHLGTEAFF	TGTGCCAGCAGGCGGGACAACCACCTCGGGACTGAAGCTTTCTTT
-	-	TRBV5-1	TRBJ2-3	CASSRGFTDTQYF	TGCGCCAGCAGCAGGGGCTTCACAGATACGCAGTATTTT
TRBD1	many	TRBV5-5	TRBJ1-4	CASSFMFQGGDEKLFF	TGTGCCAGCAGCTTTATGTTCCAGGGGGGCGATGAAAAACTGTTTTTT
TRBD2	many	TRBV3-1	TRBJ2-1	CASSQLRGTSASNEQFF	TGTGCCAGCAGCCAACTTAGGGGGACTAGCGCCTCCAATGAGCAGTTCTTC
-	-	TRBV20-1	TRBJ2-1	CSARAGFPYNEQFF	TGCAGTGCTAGAGCCGGTTTCCCCTACAATGAGCAGTTCTTC
TRBD1	-	TRBV20-1	TRBJ1-2	CSTQGARGPNRGYGYTF	TGCAGTACCCAGGGGGCCCGAGGTCCCAACCGGGGCTATGGCTACACCTTC
-	-	TRBV10-2	TRBJ1-4	CASTEGGEKLFF	TGCGCCAGCACCGAGGGGGGTGAAAAACTGTTTTTT
-	many	TRBV28	TRBJ2-1	CASSTGLGYNEQFF	TGTGCCAGCAGTACGGGACTGGGATACAATGAGCAGTTCTTC
TRBD2	-	TRBV29-1	TRBJ2-7	CSVAPGLAGYEQYF	TGCAGCGTAGCTCCGGGACTAGCGGGTTACGAGCAGTACTTC
-	many	TRBV27	TRBJ1-1	CASSLLPPGTEAFF	TGTGCCAGCAGTTTATTACCTCCGGGAACTGAAGCTTTCTTT
TRBD2	-	TRBV5-1	TRBJ2-1	CASSLSPGTRQGEQFF	TGCGCCAGCAGCCTATCCCCCGGGACTAGGCAGGGTGAGCAGTTCTTC
-	many	TRBV11-2	TRBJ2-5	CASSLEGEFGAETQYF	TGTGCCAGCAGCTTAGAGGGGGAGTTTGGTGCGGAGACCCAGTACTTC
-	many	TRBV18	TRBJ1-1	CASSPGMNTEAFF	TGTGCCAGCTCACCAGGAATGAACACTGAAGCTTTCTTT
-	many	TRBV15	TRBJ2-5	CATSRDSLGDRTQYF	TGTGCCACCAGCAGAGATTCATTGGGGGATCGGACCCAGTACTTC
-	-	TRBV7-2	TRBJ1-6	CASSTPTGHNSPLHF	TGTGCCAGCAGCACCCCGACAGGCCATAATTCACCCCTCCACTTT
TRBD1	many	TRBV27	TRBJ2-1	CASRPDRVGNEQFF	TGTGCCAGCAGACCTGACAGGGTTGGTAATGAGCAGTTCTTC
-	many	TRBV19	TRBJ1-1	CASSIGGLAFF	TGTGCCAGTAGTATCGGGGGTCTGGCTTTCTTT
-	few	TRBV7-2	TRBJ2-6	CASSLGGASAGANVLTF	TGTGCCAGCAGCTTAGGGGGAGCGAGCGCTGGGGCCAACGTCCTGACTTTC
TRBD2	few	TRBV7-9	TRBJ2-1	CASSPPPRLASYNEQFF	TGTGCCAGCAGCCCCCCCCCCCGACTAGCGAGTTACAATGAGCAGTTCTTC
-	many	TRBV2	TRBJ2-1	CASSDLPSSSYNEQFF	TGTGCCAGCAGCGACTTACCGTCTAGCTCCTACAATGAGCAGTTCTTC